The 14 T cell receptor beta chains below come from one sample, sequenced in a study of blood T cell repertoires in COVID-19. Some clones are missing from TCRdb's copy, which holds only in-frame ones; the method was immunoSEQ multiplex PCR. The table records 360,000 or so clones, approximately 89% of them present only once. The sample taken for sequencing was peripheral blood. These receptor sequences come from a woman aged 60-70 years with COVID-19, enrolled during active disease.

This chain links TRBV28 with TRBJ1-5; TRBD1 might be the D (6 bases). V was cut by 4 bases and J by 5 bases, with 18 bases left in between. Germline values: CDR1 MDHEN, CDR2 SYDVKM. CDR3 length: 16 amino acids. CDR3 coding DNA: TGTGCCAGCAGTTCCCCCGGGAGGGGGGGGGATCAGCCCCAGCATTTT. Translated, it gives CASSSPGRGGDQPQHF.

The chain recombines TRBV7-2 with TRBJ1-1; possibly TRBD1 for D (5 bases). This CDR3 is built from 16 residues. V lost 2 bases and J 4 bases, leaving 17 bases between the germline ends. Germline CDR1 and CDR2: SGHTA and FQGNSA. The CDR3 here is CASSLTPRRVGTEAFF. The CDR3 DNA follows: TGTGCCAGCAGCTTAACCCCTCGCAGGGTGGGCACTGAAGCTTTCTTT.

The chain employs TRBV24-1 and TRBJ1-2, with unresolved D. Germline values: CDR1 KGHDR, CDR2 SFDVKD. The V and J ends lost 7 bases and 4 bases respectively, with 12 bases between them. CDR3 length: 13 amino acids. The CDR3 DNA reads as TGTGCCACCAGCCGGCGGCTTGGCTATGGCTACACCTTC. It encodes CATSRRLGYGYTF.

The J gene is TRBJ2-3, the V gene TRBV5-1, with TRBD2 matching over 8 bases. This CDR3 region has 16 residues. Germline loops: CDR1 SGHRS, CDR2 YFSETQ. V lost 0 bases, J lost 2 bases, and 5 bases stayed unmatched. This CDR3 reads CASSLEAGAFTDTQYF. Written as DNA, the CDR3 is TGCGCCAGCAGCTTGGAAGCGGGGGCCTTCACAGATACGCAGTATTTT.

The chain is built from TRBV4-1 and TRBJ2-6; 7 bases are a match to TRBD1. The CDR3 is made up of 17 amino acids. V lost 4 bases and J lost 0; bases outside the gene matches: 6. The germline CDR1 and CDR2 sequences are MGHRA and YSYEKL. Here the CDR3 reads CASSRRQGGSGANVLTF. The CDR3 nucleotides read TGCGCCAGCAGCCGTCGACAGGGTGGCTCTGGGGCCAACGTCCTGACTTTC.

The J gene is TRBJ1-6, the V gene TRBV19; no definite D call. This CDR3 is built from 16 residues. CDR1 and CDR2 (germline): LNHDA, SQIVND (reference sequence). Trimming left V 3 bases short and J 4 bases short, with 13 bases between. As DNA, the CDR3 is TGTGCCAGTAGTATGGGCCCCATACTTTATAATTCACCCCTCCACTTT. Its translation is CASSMGPILYNSPLHF.

The chain has TRBV6-5 and TRBJ1-1; 7 bases map to TRBD1. Germline V gives CDR1 MNHEY, CDR2 SVGAGI. This CDR3 has 11 amino acids. J lost 8 bases, V lost 7 bases, and 4 bases had no gene match. The CDR3 loop reads CASNRQGEAFF. CDR3 DNA: TGTGCCAGCAATCGACAGGGAGAAGCTTTCTTT.

The genes are TRBV25-1 and TRBJ2-6, with D possibly being TRBD1 (5 bases). The length of the CDR3 is 16 residues. The V gene lost 0 bases and the J gene lost 2 bases, with 8 bases spanning the gap. The germline V gene encodes CDR1 MGHDK and CDR2 SYGVNS. In DNA form, the CDR3 reads TGTGCCAGCAGTGAATATCTAGGGGCTGGGGCCAACGTCCTGACTTTC. Translated, it gives CASSEYLGAGANVLTF.

The chain has TRBV18 and TRBJ1-2, with D tentatively TRBD1 (6 bases). The V and J ends lost 2 bases and 4 bases respectively, with 20 bases between them. The CDR3 extends over 17 amino acids. CDR1 is KGHSH, CDR2 LQKENI, per germline. The chain's CDR3 is CASSPGIAVNRVYGYTF. In nucleotides, the CDR3 is TGTGCCAGCTCACCAGGCATCGCGGTGAACAGGGTCTATGGCTACACCTTC.

The rearrangement joins TRBV27 to TRBJ2-5; 7 bases fit TRBD1. CDR3 length equals 13 residues. Unmatched junction bases numbered 5, after V lost 5 bases and J lost 5 bases. Germline CDR1 MNHEY, CDR2 SMNVEV (reference sequence). DNA for the CDR3: TGTGCCAGCAGTCGGACAGGCCAGGAGACCCAGTACTTC. This encodes CASSRTGQETQYF.

The chain has TRBV7-6 and TRBJ2-3; tentative D call: TRBD2 (5 bases). Trimming took off 1 base at V and 4 bases at J, with 18 bases between the two ends. Germline-derived CDR1 and CDR2 are SGHVS and FNYEAQ. The CDR3 extends over 17 amino acids. The CDR3 DNA reads as TGTGCCAGCAGCTTAGTCCCACTAGAAAATCTCGCAGATACGCAGTATTTT. Translation: CASSLVPLENLADTQYF.

The rearrangement joins TRBV6-5 to TRBJ1-5; a weak D match, TRBD1 (6 bases). The CDR3 covers 14 residues. Germline V lookup: CDR1 MNHEY, CDR2 SVGAGI. V was pared by 6 bases and J by 6 bases, with 15 bases between. The CDR3 loop is CASRGHPLSQPQHF. CDR3 coding DNA: TGTGCCAGCAGGGGACACCCTCTTTCTCAGCCCCAGCATTTT.

The rearrangement links TRBV28 to TRBJ1-4; D remains ambiguous. CDR1 MDHEN and CDR2 SYDVKM come from the germline V gene. The V gene lost 5 bases and the J gene lost 0 bases, with 4 bases spanning the gap. The CDR3 is made up of 13 amino acids. Here the CDR3 DNA reads TGTGCCAGCAGTCGGGCAACTAATGAAAAACTGTTTTTT. Residues: CASSRATNEKLFF.

The chain couples TRBV5-4 to TRBJ2-7, with no clear D. In germline, CDR1 is SGHNT, CDR2 YYREEE (reference sequence). The CDR3 has 13 residues. V lost 4 bases to trimming and J lost 3 bases, with 11 bases between them. CDR3 in DNA: TGTGCCAGCAGCCAAAGTCAGAACTACGAGCAGTACTTC. Amino acid sequence: CASSQSQNYEQYF.